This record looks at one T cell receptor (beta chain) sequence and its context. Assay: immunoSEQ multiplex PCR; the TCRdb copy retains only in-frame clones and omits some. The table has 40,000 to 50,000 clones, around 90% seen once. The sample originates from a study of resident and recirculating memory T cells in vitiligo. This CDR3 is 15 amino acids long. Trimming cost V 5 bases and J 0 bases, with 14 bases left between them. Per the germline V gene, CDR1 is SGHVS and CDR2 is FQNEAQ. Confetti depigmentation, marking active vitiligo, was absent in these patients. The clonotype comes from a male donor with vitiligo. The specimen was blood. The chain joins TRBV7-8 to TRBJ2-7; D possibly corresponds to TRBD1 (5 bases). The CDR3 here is CASSHLRQTSYEQYF. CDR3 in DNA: TGTGCCAGCAGCCATCTGAGACAGACCTCCTACGAGCAGTACTTC.